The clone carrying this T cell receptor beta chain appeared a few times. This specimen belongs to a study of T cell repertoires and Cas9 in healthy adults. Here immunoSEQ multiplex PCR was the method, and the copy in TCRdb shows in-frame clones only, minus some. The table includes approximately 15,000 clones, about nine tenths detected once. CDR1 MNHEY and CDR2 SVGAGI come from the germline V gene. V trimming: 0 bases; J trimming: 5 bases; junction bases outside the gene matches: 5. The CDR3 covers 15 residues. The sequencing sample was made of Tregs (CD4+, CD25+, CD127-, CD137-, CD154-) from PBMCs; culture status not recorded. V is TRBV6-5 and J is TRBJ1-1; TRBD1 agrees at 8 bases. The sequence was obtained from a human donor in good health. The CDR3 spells CASSYSSGGWTEAFF. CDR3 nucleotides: TGTGCCAGCAGTTACTCGTCAGGGGGCTGGACTGAAGCTTTCTTT.